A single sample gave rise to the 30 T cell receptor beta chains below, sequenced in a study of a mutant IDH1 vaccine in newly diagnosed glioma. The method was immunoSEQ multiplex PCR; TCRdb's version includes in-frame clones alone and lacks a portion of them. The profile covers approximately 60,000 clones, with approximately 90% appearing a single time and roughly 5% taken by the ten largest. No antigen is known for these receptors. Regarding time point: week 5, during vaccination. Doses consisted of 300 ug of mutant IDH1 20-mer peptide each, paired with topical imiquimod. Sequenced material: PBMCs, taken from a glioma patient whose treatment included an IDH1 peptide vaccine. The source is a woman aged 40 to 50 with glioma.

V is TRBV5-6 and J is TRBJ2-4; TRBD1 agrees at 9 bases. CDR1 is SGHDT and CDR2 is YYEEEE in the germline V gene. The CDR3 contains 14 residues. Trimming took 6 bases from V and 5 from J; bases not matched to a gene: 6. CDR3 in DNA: TGTGCCAGCACCCTAACAGGGGGCGAAAACATTCAGTACTTC. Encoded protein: CASTLTGGENIQYF.

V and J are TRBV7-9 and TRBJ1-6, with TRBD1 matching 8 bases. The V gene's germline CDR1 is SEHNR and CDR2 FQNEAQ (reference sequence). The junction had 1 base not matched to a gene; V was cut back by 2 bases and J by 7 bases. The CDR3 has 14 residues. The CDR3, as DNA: TGTGCCAGCAGCTTACAGGGGGCCAATTCACCCCTCCACTTT. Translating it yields CASSLQGANSPLHF.

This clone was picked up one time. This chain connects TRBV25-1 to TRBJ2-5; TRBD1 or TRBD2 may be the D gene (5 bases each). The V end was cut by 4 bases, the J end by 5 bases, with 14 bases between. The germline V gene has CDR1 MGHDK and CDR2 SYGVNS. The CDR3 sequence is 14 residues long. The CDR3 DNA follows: TGTGCCAGCAGTGGGGACGAGCGCCCGGAGACCCAGTACTTC. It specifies CASSGDERPETQYF. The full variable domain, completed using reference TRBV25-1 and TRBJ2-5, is EADIYQTPRYLVIGTGKKITLECSQTMGHDKMYWYQQDPGMELHLIHYSYGVNSTEKGDLSSESTVSRIRTEHFPLTLESARPSHTSQYLCASSGDERPETQYFGPGTRLLVL.

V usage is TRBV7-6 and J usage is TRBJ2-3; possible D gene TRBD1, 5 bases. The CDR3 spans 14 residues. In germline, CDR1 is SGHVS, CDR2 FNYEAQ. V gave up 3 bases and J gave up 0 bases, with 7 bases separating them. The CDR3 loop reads CASSLQGSTDTQYF. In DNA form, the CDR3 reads TGTGCCAGCAGCTTGCAGGGTAGCACAGATACGCAGTATTTT.

The CDR3 here is CASSLPGTSPYNEQFF. CDR3 nucleotides: TGTGCCAGCAGTCTGCCCGGGACTAGCCCCTACAATGAGCAGTTCTTC. The V and J genes are TRBV27 and TRBJ2-1; 9 bases line up with TRBD2. Losses at the gene ends were 5 bases for V and 2 bases for J; bases not matched to a gene: 7. CDR1 and CDR2 (germline): MNHEY, SMNVEV (reference sequence). The CDR3 has 16 residues.

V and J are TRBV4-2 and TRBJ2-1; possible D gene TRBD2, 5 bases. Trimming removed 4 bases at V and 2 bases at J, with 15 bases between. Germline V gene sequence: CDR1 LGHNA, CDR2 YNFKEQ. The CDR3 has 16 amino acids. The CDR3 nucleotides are TGTGCCAGCAGCCCCATGGGAGCGGCGACCTACAATGAGCAGTTCTTC. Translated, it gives CASSPMGAATYNEQFF.

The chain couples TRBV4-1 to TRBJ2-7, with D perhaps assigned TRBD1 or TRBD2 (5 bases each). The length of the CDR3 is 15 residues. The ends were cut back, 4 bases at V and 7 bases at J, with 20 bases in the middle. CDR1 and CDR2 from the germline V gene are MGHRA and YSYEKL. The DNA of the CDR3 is TGCGCCAGCAGCCCCAGGGACCGGACTGGGGAAGAGCAGTACTTC. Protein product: CASSPRDRTGEEQYF.

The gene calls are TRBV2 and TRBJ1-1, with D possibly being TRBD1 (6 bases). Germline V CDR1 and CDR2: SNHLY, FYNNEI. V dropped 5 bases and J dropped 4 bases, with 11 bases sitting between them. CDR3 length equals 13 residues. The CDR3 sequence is CASSRQDSTEAFF. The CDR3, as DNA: TGTGCCAGCAGTCGGCAGGACAGCACTGAAGCTTTCTTT.

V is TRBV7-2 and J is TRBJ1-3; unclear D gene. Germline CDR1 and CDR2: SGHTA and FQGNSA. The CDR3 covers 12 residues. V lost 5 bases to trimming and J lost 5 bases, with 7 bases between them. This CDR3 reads CASSQTRNTIYF. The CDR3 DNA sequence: TGTGCCAGCAGCCAAACCCGAAACACCATATATTTT.

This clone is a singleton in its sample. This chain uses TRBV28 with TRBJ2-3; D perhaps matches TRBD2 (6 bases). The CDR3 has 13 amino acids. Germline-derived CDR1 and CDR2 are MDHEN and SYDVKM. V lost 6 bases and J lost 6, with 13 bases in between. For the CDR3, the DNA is TGTGCCAGCAGAACTAGCCTCTCCGATACGCAGTATTTT. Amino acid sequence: CASRTSLSDTQYF.

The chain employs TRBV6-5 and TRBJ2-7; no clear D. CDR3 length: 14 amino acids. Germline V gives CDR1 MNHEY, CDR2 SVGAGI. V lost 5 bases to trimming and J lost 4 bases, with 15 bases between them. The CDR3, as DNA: TGTGCCAGCAGTCTCAGACCCGGGCAATACGAGCAGTACTTC. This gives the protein CASSLRPGQYEQYF.

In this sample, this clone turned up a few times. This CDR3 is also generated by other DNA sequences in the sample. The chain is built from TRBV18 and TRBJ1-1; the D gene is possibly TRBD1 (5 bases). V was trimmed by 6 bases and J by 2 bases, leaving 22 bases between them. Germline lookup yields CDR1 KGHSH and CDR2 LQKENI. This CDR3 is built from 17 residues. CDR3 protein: CASSRLVGGRQNTEAFF. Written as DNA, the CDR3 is TGTGCCAGCTCCCGTCTAGTTGGGGGGAGACAAAACACTGAAGCTTTCTTT.

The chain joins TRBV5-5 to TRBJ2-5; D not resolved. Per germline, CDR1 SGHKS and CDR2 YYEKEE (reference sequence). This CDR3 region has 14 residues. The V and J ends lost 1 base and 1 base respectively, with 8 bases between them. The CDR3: CASSLLGSQETQYF. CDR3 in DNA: TGTGCCAGCAGCTTGTTGGGGTCCCAAGAGACCCAGTACTTC.

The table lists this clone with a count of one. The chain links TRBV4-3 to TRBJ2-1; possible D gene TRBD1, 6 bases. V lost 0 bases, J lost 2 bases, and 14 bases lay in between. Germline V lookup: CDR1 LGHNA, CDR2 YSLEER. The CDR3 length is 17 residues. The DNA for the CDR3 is TGCGCCAGCAGCCAAGAAGCCCTCCAGGGGCCCTACAATGAGCAGTTCTTC. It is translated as CASSQEALQGPYNEQFF.

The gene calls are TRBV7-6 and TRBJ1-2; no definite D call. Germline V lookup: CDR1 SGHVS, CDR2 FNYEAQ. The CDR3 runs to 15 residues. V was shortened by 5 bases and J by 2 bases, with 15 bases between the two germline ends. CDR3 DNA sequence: TGTGCCAGCAGCCCTAAAAGACTGAAAAACTATGGCTACACCTTC. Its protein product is CASSPKRLKNYGYTF.

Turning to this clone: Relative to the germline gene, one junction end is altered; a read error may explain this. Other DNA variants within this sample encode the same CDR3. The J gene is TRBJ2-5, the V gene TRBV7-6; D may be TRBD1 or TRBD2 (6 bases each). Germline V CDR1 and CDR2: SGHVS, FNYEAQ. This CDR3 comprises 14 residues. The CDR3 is CASSLGGRGETQYF. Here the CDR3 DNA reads TGTGCCAGCAGTTTAGGGGGGCGCGGAGAGACCCAGTACTTC.

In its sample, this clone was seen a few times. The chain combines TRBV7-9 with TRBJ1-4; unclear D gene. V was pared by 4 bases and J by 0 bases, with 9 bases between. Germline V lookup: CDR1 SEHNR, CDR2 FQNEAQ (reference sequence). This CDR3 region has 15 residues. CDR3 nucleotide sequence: TGTGCCAGCAGCTCCGATTTCGCAACTAATGAAAAACTGTTTTTT. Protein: CASSSDFATNEKLFF.

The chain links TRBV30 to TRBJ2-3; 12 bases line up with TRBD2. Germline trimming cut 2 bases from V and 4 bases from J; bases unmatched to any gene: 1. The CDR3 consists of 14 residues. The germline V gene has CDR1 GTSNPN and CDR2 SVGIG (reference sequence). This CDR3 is CAWSTSGRSDTQYF. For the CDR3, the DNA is TGTGCCTGGAGTACTAGCGGGAGGTCAGATACGCAGTATTTT. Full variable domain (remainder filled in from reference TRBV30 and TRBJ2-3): SQTIHQWPATLVQPVGSPLSLECTVEGTSNPNLYWYRQAAGRGLQLLFYSVGIGQISSEVPQNLSASRPQDRQFILSSKKLLLSDSGFYLCAWSTSGRSDTQYFGPGTRLTVL.

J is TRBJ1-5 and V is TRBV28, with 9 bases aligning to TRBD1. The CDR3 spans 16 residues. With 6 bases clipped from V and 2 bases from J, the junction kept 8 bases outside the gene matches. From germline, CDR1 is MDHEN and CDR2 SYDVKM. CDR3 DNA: TGTGCCAGCAGCCGGGGTACAGGGGGCGGCAATCAGCCCCAGCATTTT. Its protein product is CASSRGTGGGNQPQHF.

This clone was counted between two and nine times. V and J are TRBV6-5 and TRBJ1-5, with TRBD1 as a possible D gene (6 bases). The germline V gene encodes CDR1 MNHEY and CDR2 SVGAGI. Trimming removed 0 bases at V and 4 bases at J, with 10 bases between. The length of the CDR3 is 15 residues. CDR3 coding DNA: TGTGCCAGCAGTTACTCAATCCAGGGGAATCAGCCCCAGCATTTT. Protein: CASSYSIQGNQPQHF.

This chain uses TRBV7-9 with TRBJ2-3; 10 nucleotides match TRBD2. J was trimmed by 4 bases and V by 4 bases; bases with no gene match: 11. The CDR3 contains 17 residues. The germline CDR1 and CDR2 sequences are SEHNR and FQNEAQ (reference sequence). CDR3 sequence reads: CASSSLAGVHIADTQYF. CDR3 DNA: TGTGCCAGCAGCTCCCTAGCGGGAGTCCACATAGCAGATACGCAGTATTTT.

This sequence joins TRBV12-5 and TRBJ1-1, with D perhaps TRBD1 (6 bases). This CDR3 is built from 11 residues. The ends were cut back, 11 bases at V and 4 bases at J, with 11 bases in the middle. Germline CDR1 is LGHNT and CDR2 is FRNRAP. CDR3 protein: CASTGFTEAFF. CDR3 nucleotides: TGTGCTTCGACAGGTTTCACTGAAGCTTTCTTT.

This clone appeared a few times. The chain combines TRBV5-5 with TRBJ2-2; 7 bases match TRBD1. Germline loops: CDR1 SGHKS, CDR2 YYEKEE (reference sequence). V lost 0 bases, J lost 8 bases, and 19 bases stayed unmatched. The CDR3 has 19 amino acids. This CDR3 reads CASSLGVTGHRMALGELFF. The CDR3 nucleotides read TGTGCCAGCAGCTTGGGCGTGACAGGGCATCGGATGGCACTAGGGGAGCTGTTTTTT. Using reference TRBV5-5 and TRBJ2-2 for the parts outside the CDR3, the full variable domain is DAGVTQSPTHLIKTRGQQVTLRCSPISGHKSVSWYQQVLGQGPQFIFQYYEKEERGRGNFPDRFSARQFPNYSSELNVNALLLGDSALYLCASSLGVTGHRMALGELFFGEGSRLTVL.

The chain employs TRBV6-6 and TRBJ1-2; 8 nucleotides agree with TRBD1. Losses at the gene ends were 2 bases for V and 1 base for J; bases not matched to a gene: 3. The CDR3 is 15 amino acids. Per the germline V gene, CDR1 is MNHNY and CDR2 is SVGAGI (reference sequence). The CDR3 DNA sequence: TGTGCCAGCAGTTACAGGGACAGGATTAACTATGGCTACACCTTC. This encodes CASSYRDRINYGYTF.

The chain's CDR3 is CASSRGTEYNSPLHF. CDR3 DNA sequence: TGTGCCAGCAGCCGCGGGACAGAGTATAATTCACCCCTCCACTTT. The V and J genes are TRBV5-4 and TRBJ1-6; 7 bases are a match to TRBD1. In germline, CDR1 is SGHNT, CDR2 YYREEE (reference sequence). J gave up 4 bases and V 4 bases, and 5 bases lay outside the gene matches. This CDR3 contains 15 residues.

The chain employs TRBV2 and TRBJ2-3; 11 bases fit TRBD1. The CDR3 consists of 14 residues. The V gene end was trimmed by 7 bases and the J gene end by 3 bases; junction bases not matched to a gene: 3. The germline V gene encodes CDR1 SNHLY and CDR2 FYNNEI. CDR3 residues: CASTGQGATDTQYF. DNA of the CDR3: TGTGCCAGCACCGGACAGGGGGCAACAGATACGCAGTATTTT. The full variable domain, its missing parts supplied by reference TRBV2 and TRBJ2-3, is EPEVTQTPSHQVTQMGQEVILRCVPISNHLYFYWYRQILGQKVEFLVSFYNNEISEKSEIFDDQFSVERPDGSNFTLKIRSTKLEDSAMYFCASTGQGATDTQYFGPGTRLTVL.

CDR3 sequence (DNA): TGTGCCAGCAGCTTTCGAGGTCTGGAGACCCAGTACTTC. It codes for CASSFRGLETQYF. The chain employs TRBV7-2 and TRBJ2-5; no firm D call. This CDR3 is built from 13 residues. Deletions cut 3 bases from V and 5 bases from J, with 10 bases between. CDR1 and CDR2 (germline): SGHTA, FQGNSA.

Here the CDR3 DNA reads TGTGCCAGCAGTGCAACACCTAACTCCGGAACAGACTATGGCTACACCTTC. Translating gives CASSATPNSGTDYGYTF. The genes are TRBV2 and TRBJ1-2; D gene unclear. CDR1 is SNHLY and CDR2 is FYNNEI in the germline V gene. The V end lost 4 bases, the J end lost 3 bases, and 21 bases lay between the germline ends. This CDR3 region has 17 residues.

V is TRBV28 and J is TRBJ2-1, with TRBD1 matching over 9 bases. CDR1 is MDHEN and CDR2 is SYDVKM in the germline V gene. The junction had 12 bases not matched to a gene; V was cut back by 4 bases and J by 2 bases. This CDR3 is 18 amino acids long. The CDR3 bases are TGTGCCAGCAGTTCTGACCTGACAGGGGGAGACCCCTACAATGAGCAGTTCTTC. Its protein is CASSSDLTGGDPYNEQFF.

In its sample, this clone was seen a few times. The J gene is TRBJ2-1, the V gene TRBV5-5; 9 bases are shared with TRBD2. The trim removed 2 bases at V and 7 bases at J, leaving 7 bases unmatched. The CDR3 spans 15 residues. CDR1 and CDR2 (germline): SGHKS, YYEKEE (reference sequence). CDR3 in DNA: TGTGCCAGCAGCTTTTTCGCGGGAGGGCCAAATGAGCAGTTCTTC. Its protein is CASSFFAGGPNEQFF.